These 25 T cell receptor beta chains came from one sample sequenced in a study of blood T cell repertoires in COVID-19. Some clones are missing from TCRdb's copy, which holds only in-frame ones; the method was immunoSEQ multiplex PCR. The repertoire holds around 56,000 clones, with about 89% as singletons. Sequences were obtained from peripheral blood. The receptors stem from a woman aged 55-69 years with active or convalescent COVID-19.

This CDR3 reads CSVEAGGYEQYF. DNA for the CDR3: TGCAGCGTTGAGGCGGGAGGGTACGAGCAGTACTTC. The J gene is TRBJ2-7, the V gene TRBV29-1, with 9 bases aligning to TRBD2. The CDR3 contains 12 residues. Germline V gives CDR1 SQVTM, CDR2 ANQGSEA. J gave up 4 bases and V 3 bases, and 1 base lay outside the gene matches.

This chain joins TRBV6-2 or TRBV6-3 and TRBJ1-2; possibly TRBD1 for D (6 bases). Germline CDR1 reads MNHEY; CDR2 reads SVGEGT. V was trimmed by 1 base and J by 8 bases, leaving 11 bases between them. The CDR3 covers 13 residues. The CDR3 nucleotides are TGTGCCAGCAGTTACTTGGACAGCGGCGGCTACACCTTC. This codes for CASSYLDSGGYTF.

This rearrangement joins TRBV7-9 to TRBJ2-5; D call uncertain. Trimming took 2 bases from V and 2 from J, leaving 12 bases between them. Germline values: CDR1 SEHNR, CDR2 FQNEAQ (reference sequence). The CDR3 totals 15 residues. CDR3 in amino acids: CASSLRQAVQETQYF. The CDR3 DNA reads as TGTGCCAGCAGCTTAAGGCAGGCAGTACAAGAGACCCAGTACTTC.

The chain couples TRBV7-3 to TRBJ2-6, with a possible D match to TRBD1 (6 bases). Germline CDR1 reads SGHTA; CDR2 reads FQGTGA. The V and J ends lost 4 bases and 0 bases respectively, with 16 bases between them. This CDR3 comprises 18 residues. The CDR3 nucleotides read TGTGCCAGCAGCTCACCCTGGGACACTAGCTCTGGGGCCAACGTCCTGACTTTC. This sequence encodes CASSSPWDTSSGANVLTF. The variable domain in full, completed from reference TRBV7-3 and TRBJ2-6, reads GAGVSQTPSNKVTEKGKYVELRCDPISGHTALYWYRQSLGQGPEFLIYFQGTGAADDSGLPNDRFFAVRPEGSVSTLKIQRTERGDSAVYLCASSSPWDTSSGANVLTFGAGSRLTVL.

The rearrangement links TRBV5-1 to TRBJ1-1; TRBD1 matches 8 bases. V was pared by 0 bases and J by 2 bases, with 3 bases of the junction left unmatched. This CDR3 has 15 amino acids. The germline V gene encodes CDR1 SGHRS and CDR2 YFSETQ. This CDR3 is CASSLDGQGNTEAFF. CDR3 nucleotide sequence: TGCGCCAGCAGCTTGGACGGACAGGGAAACACTGAAGCTTTCTTT.

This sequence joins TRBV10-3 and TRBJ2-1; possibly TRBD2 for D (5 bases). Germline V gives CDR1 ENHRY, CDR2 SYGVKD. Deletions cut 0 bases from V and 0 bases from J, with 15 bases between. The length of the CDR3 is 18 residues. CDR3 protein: CAISESGEVQSSYNEQFF. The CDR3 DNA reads TGTGCCATCAGTGAGTCCGGGGAAGTCCAAAGCTCCTACAATGAGCAGTTCTTC.

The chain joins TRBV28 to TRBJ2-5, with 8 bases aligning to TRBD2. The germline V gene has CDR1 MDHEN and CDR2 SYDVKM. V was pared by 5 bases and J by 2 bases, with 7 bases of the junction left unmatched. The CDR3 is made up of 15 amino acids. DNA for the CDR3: TGTGCCAGCAGTCGCCAGATAGCGGGGCAAGAGACCCAGTACTTC. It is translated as CASSRQIAGQETQYF.

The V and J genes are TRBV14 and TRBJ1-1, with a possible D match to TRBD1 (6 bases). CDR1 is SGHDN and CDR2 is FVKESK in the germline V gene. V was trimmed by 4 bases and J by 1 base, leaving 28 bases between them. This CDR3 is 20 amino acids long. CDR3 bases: TGTGCCAGCAGCCTGACAGGTTCGAGAGGGAGGGAAACTGGGAACACTGAAGCTTTCTTT. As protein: CASSLTGSRGRETGNTEAFF.

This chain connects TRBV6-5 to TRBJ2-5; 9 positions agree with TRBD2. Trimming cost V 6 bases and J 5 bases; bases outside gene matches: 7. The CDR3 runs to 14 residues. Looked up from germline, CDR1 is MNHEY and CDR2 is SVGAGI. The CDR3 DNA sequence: TGTGCCAGCAGATTTAGCGGGGGAGCTGAGACCCAGTACTTC. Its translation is CASRFSGGAETQYF.

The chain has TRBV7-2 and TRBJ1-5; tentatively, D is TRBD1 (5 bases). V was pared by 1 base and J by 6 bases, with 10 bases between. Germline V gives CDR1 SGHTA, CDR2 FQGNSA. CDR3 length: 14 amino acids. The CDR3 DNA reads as TGTGCCAGCAGCTTAGAAGGGAGGGGTCAGCCCCAGCATTTT. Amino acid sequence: CASSLEGRGQPQHF.

The CDR3 protein is CASTRLAGREQFF. The CDR3 DNA reads as TGTGCCAGCACCAGACTAGCGGGACGTGAGCAGTTCTTC. The V gene is TRBV6-5, the J gene TRBJ2-1, with 11 positions matching TRBD2. The CDR3 is 13 residues long. Per the germline V gene, CDR1 is MNHEY and CDR2 is SVGAGI. V was clipped by 7 bases and J by 9 bases; unmatched bases: 5.

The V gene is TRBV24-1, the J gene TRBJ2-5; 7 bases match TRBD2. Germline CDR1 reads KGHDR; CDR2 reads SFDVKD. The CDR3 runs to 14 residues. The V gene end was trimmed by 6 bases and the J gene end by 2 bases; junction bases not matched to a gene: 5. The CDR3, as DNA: TGTGCCACCAGTACCCGGGACTATCAAGAGACCCAGTACTTC. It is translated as CATSTRDYQETQYF.

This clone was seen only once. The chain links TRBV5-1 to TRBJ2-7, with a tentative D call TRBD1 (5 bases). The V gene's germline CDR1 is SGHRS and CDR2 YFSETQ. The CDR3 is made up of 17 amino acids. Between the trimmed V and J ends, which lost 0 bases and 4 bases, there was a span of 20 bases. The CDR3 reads CASSLGPQGAPLYEQYF. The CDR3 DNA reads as TGCGCCAGCAGCTTGGGGCCCCAGGGTGCCCCTCTTTACGAGCAGTACTTC.

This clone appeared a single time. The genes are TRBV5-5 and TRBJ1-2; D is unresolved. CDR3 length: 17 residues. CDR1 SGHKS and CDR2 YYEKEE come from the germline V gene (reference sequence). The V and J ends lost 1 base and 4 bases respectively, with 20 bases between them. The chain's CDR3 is CASSLREAGGSSYGYTF. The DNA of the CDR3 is TGTGCCAGCAGCTTGAGGGAGGCAGGTGGTAGTAGCTATGGCTACACCTTC. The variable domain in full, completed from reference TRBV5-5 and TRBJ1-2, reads DAGVTQSPTHLIKTRGQQVTLRCSPISGHKSVSWYQQVLGQGPQFIFQYYEKEERGRGNFPDRFSARQFPNYSSELNVNALLLGDSALYLCASSLREAGGSSYGYTFGSGTRLTVV.

In DNA, the CDR3 is TGTGCCAGCTTTGACAGTTCCTCAAACTATGGCTACACCTTC. This codes for CASFDSSSNYGYTF. The V gene is TRBV28, the J gene TRBJ1-2; tentative D call: TRBD1 (5 bases). In germline, CDR1 is MDHEN, CDR2 SYDVKM. There are 14 residues in the CDR3. Deletions cut 8 bases from V and 2 bases from J, with 15 bases between.

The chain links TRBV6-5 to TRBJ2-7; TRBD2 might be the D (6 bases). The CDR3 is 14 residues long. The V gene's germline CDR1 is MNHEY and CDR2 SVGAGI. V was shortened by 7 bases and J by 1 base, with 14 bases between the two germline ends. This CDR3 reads CASMGLLKSYEQYF. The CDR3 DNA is TGTGCCAGCATGGGACTCCTCAAATCCTACGAGCAGTACTTC.

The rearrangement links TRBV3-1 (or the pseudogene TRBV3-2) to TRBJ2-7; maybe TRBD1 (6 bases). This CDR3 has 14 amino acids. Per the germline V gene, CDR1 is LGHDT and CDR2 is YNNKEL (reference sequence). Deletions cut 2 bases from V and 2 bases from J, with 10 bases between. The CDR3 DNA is TGTGCCAGCAGCCAATACAGGGAAGCCTACGAGCAGTACTTC. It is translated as CASSQYREAYEQYF.

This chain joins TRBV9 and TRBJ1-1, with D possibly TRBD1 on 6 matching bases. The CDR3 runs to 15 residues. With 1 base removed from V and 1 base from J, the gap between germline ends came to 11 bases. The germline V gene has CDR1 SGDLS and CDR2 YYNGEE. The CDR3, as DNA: TGTGCCAGCAGCGTAATGGACAGATCGAACACTGAAGCTTTCTTT. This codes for CASSVMDRSNTEAFF. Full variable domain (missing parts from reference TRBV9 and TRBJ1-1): DSGVTQTPKHLITATGQRVTLRCSPRSGDLSVYWYQQSLDQGLQFLIQYYNGEERAKGNILERFSAQQFPDLHSELNLSSLELGDSALYFCASSVMDRSNTEAFFGQGTRLTVV.

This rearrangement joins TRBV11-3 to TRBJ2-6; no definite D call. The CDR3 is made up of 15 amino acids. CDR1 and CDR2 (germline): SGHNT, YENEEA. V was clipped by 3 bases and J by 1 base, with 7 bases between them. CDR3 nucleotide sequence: TGTGCCAGCAGCTTCGGCGGTTCTGGGGCCAACGTCCTGACTTTC. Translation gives CASSFGGSGANVLTF.

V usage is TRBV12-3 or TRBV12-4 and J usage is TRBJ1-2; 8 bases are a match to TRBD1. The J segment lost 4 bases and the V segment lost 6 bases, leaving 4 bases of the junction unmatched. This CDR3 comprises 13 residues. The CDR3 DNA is TGTGCCAGCAGCCAACAGGGGGGCTATGGCTACACCTTC. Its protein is CASSQQGGYGYTF.

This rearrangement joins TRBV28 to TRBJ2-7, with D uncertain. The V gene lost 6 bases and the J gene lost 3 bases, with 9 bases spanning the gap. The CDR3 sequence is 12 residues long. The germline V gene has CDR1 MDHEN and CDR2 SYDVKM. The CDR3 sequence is CASRLPGYEQYF. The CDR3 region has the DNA TGTGCCAGCAGGCTCCCCGGCTACGAGCAGTACTTC.

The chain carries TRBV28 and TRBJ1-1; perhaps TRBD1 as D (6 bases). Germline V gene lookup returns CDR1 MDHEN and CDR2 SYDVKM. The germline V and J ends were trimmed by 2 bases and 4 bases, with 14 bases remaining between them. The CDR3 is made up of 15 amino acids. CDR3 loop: CASSLGQGQGTEAFF. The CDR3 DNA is TGTGCCAGCAGTTTAGGCCAGGGGCAGGGCACTGAAGCTTTCTTT. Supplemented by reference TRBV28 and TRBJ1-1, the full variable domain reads DVKVTQSSRYLVKRTGEKVFLECVQDMDHENMFWYRQDPGLGLRLIYFSYDVKMKEKGDIPEGYSVSREKKERFSLILESASTNQTSMYLCASSLGQGQGTEAFFGQGTRLTVV.

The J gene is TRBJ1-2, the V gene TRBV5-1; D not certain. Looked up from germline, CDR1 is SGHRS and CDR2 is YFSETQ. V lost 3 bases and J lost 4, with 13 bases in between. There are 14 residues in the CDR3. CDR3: CASSSVSPGYGYTF. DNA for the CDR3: TGCGCCAGCAGCTCCGTAAGCCCTGGCTATGGCTACACCTTC. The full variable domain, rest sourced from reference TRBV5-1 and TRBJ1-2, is KAGVTQTPRYLIKTRGQQVTLSCSPISGHRSVSWYQQTPGQGLQFLFEYFSETQRNKGNFPGRFSGRQFSNSRSEMNVSTLELGDSALYLCASSSVSPGYGYTFGSGTRLTVV.

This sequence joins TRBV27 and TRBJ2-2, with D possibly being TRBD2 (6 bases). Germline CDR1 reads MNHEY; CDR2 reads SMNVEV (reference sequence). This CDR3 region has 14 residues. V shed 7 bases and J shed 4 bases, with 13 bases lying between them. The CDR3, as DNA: TGTGCCAGCACTGGGGACTTAGGCACCGGGGAGCTGTTTTTT. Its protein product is CASTGDLGTGELFF.

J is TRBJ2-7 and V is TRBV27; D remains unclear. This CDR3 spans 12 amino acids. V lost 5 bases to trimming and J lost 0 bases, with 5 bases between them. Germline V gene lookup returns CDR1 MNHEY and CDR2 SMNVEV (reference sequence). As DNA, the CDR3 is TGTGCCAGCAGTCCCAGCTCCTACGAGCAGTACTTC. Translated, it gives CASSPSSYEQYF.